The 19 T cell receptor beta chains listed next were all sequenced from one sample in a study of human T cells and chemical hapten exposure. Time point here: patch test 2, 6 weeks after DPC sensitization. Treatment indicated: therapeutic diphenylcyclopropenone sensitization with weekly scalp DPC. TCRdb analysed the RACE reads with MiXCR anew, one entry per CDR3 protein. The data hold 80,000 to 100,000 distinct CDR3 sequences, with about 9.6% observed a single time. The specimen comprised whole blood, sampled in connection with sensitization to the hapten diphenylcyclopropenone (DPC). The receptors derive from a woman between 40 and 50 years old with alopecia areata. Some clones in this sample may be carry-over from other donors' samples.

This clonotype was counted many times. The chain recombines TRBV29-1 with TRBJ1-1, with TRBD1 matching over 9 bases. Unmatched junction bases numbered 13, after V lost 7 bases and J lost 10 bases. The CDR3 runs to 13 residues. The V gene's germline CDR1 is SQVTM and CDR2 ANQGSEA. The CDR3 nucleotides are TGCAGCGGGGGGGGACAGGGCCCCGAGGCAGCTTTCTTT. Protein: CSGGGQGPEAAFF.

This clonotype was recorded at least ten times. The chain joins TRBV23-1 to TRBJ2-7; TRBD1 matches 9 bases. TRBV23-1 is an ORF, with its function uncertain. This CDR3 region has 18 residues. V lost 0 bases and J lost 9; bases outside the gene matches: 18. CDR3 sequence (DNA): TGCGCCAGCAGTCAATCGAGGTGGCGGGACAGGGAATCTTTCGGGCAGTACTTC. Encoded protein: CASSQSRWRDRESFGQYF.

This rearrangement joins TRBV5-1 to TRBJ2-3; D unclear. This CDR3 region has 15 residues. Trimming removed 2 bases from V and 4 bases from J, with 14 bases in between. Germline assignment: CDR1 SGHRS and CDR2 YFSETQ. Written as DNA, the CDR3 is TGCGCCAGCAGCTTAGGCGTTAACCCGGCAGATACGCAGTATTTT. Its translation: CASSLGVNPADTQYF.

This rearrangement joins TRBV28 to TRBJ2-5; the D is unclear. Germline V gene lookup returns CDR1 MDHEN and CDR2 SYDVKM. The length of the CDR3 is 14 residues. Trimming shortened V by 3 bases and J by 5 bases, and 13 bases separated the two germline ends. The CDR3 DNA reads TGTGCCAGCAGTTTCCGTGGGAAGTCGGAGACCCAGTACTTC. As protein: CASSFRGKSETQYF.

In its sample, this clonotype was seen many times. The CDR3 nucleotides read TGTGCCATCAGTGCCGGGAAACAGAACACCGGGGAGCTGTTTTTT. It is translated as CAISAGKQNTGELFF. The J gene is TRBJ2-2, the V gene TRBV10-3, with D perhaps matching TRBD2 (5 bases). The CDR3 contains 15 residues. Trimming took 4 bases from V and 1 from J, leaving 10 bases between them. Germline V gives CDR1 ENHRY, CDR2 SYGVKD.

The chain joins TRBV6-1 to TRBJ1-6, with D unclear. The ends were cut back, 6 bases at V and 8 bases at J, with 8 bases in the middle. CDR3 length equals 12 residues. CDR1 and CDR2 (germline): MNHNS, SASEGT. The CDR3 loop reads CASSAEDSPLHF. The CDR3 coding sequence is TGTGCCAGCAGCGCCGAGGATTCACCCCTCCACTTT.

This clonotype was found many times. J is TRBJ2-7 and V is TRBV29-1; TRBD1 matches 7 bases. The V gene's germline CDR1 is SQVTM and CDR2 ANQGSEA. Germline trimming cut 0 bases from V and 2 bases from J; bases unmatched to any gene: 1. The CDR3 runs 13 residues. CDR3: CSVEDQGAYEQYF. Here the CDR3 DNA reads TGCAGCGTTGAAGATCAGGGGGCCTACGAGCAGTACTTC.

This clonotype was seen at least ten times. J is TRBJ2-7 and V is TRBV28, with D perhaps matching TRBD1 (6 bases). This CDR3 has 14 amino acids. Deletions cut 5 bases from V and 4 bases from J, with 15 bases between. Germline values: CDR1 MDHEN, CDR2 SYDVKM. The CDR3 coding sequence is TGTGCCAGCAGTACAGGACAGATAGCATACGAGCAGTACTTC. Translated: CASSTGQIAYEQYF. The whole variable domain, remainder taken from reference TRBV28 and TRBJ2-7, is DVKVTQSSRYLVKRTGEKVFLECVQDMDHENMFWYRQDPGLGLRLIYFSYDVKMKEKGDIPEGYSVSREKKERFSLILESASTNQTSMYLCASSTGQIAYEQYFGPGTRLTVT.

The CDR3 reads CASSLRDGPNTEAFF. DNA for the CDR3: TGTGCCAGCAGCCTAAGGGACGGGCCGAACACTGAAGCTTTCTTT. The chain employs TRBV2 and TRBJ1-1; D might be TRBD1 (5 bases). Germline V gene sequence: CDR1 SNHLY, CDR2 FYNNEI. The CDR3 totals 15 residues. Trimming left V 6 bases short and J 1 base short, with 15 bases between.

There are many counts of this clonotype. The rearrangement uses TRBV20-1 and TRBJ1-2; the D is unclear. Per the germline V gene, CDR1 is DFQATT and CDR2 is SNEGSKA (reference sequence). The V gene lost 0 bases and the J gene lost 8 bases, with 7 bases spanning the gap. This CDR3 region has 11 residues. The CDR3 sequence: CSARDTGGYTF. DNA of the CDR3: TGCAGTGCTAGAGACACCGGAGGCTACACCTTC.

The chain uses TRBV27 and TRBJ2-1; D is possibly TRBD2 (6 bases). In germline, CDR1 is MNHEY, CDR2 SMNVEV (reference sequence). Between the trimmed V and J ends, which lost 7 bases and 15 bases, there was a span of 19 bases. This CDR3 has 12 residues. This CDR3 is CASTPLGGSWFF. The CDR3 bases are TGTGCCAGCACTCCTTTGGGGGGTAGCTGGTTCTTC.

This clonotype qualifies as medium-sized (0.01 to 0.1%). This chain connects TRBV9 to TRBJ2-7; 11 bases align to TRBD2. V lost 3 bases, J lost 2 bases, and 7 bases stayed unmatched. The length of the CDR3 is 16 residues. Germline-derived CDR1 and CDR2 are SGDLS and YYNGEE. The DNA of the CDR3 is TGTGCCAGCAGCGCAAGTACTAGCGGGAGTCCCTACGAGCAGTACTTC. As protein: CASSASTSGSPYEQYF.

This clonotype was counted many times. The chain has TRBV6-1 and TRBJ2-3; 9 bases align to TRBD2. This CDR3 contains 18 residues. The germline V gene has CDR1 MNHNS and CDR2 SASEGT. The ends lost 5 bases at V and 6 bases at J; junction bases unmatched: 18. The CDR3 region has the DNA TGTGCCAGCAGTAGAAGGCCCCTCGCGGGAGGGGGAGGTGATACGCAGTATTTT. Translation: CASSRRPLAGGGGDTQYF.

The chain employs TRBV5-1 and TRBJ2-3; no definite D call. V was clipped by 0 bases and J by 6 bases, with 11 bases between them. Germline V gene data show CDR1 as SGHRS and CDR2 as YFSETQ. The CDR3 has 14 amino acids. CDR3 in amino acids: CASSLVIPGDTQYF. The DNA for the CDR3 is TGCGCCAGCAGCTTGGTCATCCCCGGGGATACGCAGTATTTT.

This clonotype was observed at least ten times. The rearrangement joins TRBV28 to TRBJ2-1; 10 positions match TRBD1. Germline lookup yields CDR1 MDHEN and CDR2 SYDVKM. CDR3 length: 15 amino acids. Trimming cost V 3 bases and J 7 bases; bases outside gene matches: 6. The CDR3 DNA is TGTGCCAGCAGTTTTTCTGACAGGGGGCTTAATGAGCAGTTCTTC. As protein: CASSFSDRGLNEQFF.

This clonotype has more than one count but fewer than ten. The chain carries TRBV30 and TRBJ1-3; D is unresolved. This CDR3 has 13 residues. The V gene's germline CDR1 is GTSNPN and CDR2 SVGIG (reference sequence). V lost 2 bases, J lost 3 bases, and 8 bases lay in between. CDR3 in amino acids: CAWSSGNGNTIYF. The CDR3 bases are TGTGCCTGGAGTTCGGGAAATGGAAACACCATATATTTT.

This clonotype was recorded at least ten times. This chain links TRBV6-5 with TRBJ1-2, with TRBD1 matching 9 bases. V shed 5 bases and J 2 bases; nucleotides not matched to a gene: 3. CDR1 MNHEY and CDR2 SVGAGI come from the germline V gene. The CDR3 is 14 residues long. The CDR3 region has the DNA TGTGCCAGCAGTAAGGACAGGGGAAACTATGGCTACACCTTC. Its protein is CASSKDRGNYGYTF.

The chain employs TRBV6-2 or TRBV6-3 and TRBJ2-3, with D perhaps being TRBD1 or TRBD2 (5 bases each). CDR3 length equals 15 residues. V lost 0 bases and J lost 4, with 11 bases in between. Germline CDR1 and CDR2: MNHEY and SVGEGT. Here the CDR3 reads CASSYSRGEPDTQYF. CDR3 nucleotide sequence: TGTGCCAGCAGTTACTCAAGAGGGGAACCAGATACGCAGTATTTT.

This clonotype has at least ten counts. The rearrangement links TRBV2 to TRBJ1-5; 8 nucleotides line up with TRBD1. CDR1 and CDR2 (germline): SNHLY, FYNNEI. The V gene end was trimmed by 2 bases and the J gene end by 7 bases; junction bases not matched to a gene: 16. The CDR3 has 18 amino acids. The CDR3 spells CASSENMERQGSRQPQHF. DNA of the CDR3: TGTGCCAGCAGTGAAAATATGGAGAGACAGGGGTCGAGACAGCCCCAGCATTTT. The variable domain in full, completed from reference TRBV2 and TRBJ1-5, reads EPEVTQTPSHQVTQMGQEVILRCVPISNHLYFYWYRQILGQKVEFLVSFYNNEISEKSEIFDDQFSVERPDGSNFTLKIRSTKLEDSAMYFCASSENMERQGSRQPQHFGDGTRLSIL.